This T cell receptor (beta chain) appears in the sequencing data of a study of control samples from healthy donors and cancer patients. With 6 bases removed from V and 1 base from J, the gap between germline ends came to 13 bases. The germline CDR1 and CDR2 sequences are SGHRS and YFSETQ. CDR3 size: 15 residues. Produced via immunoSEQ multiplex PCR; TCRdb's table is partial and in-frame only. In the table there are tens of thousands of clones, about 88% of which are singletons. The rearrangement uses TRBV5-1 and TRBJ2-2; D remains unclear. This sequence originates from a woman aged 45-65 years in good health. Material for sequencing was blood. This CDR3 reads CASTSLGGNTGELFF. DNA of the CDR3: TGCGCCAGCACTTCTTTGGGCGGGAACACCGGGGAGCTGTTTTTT.